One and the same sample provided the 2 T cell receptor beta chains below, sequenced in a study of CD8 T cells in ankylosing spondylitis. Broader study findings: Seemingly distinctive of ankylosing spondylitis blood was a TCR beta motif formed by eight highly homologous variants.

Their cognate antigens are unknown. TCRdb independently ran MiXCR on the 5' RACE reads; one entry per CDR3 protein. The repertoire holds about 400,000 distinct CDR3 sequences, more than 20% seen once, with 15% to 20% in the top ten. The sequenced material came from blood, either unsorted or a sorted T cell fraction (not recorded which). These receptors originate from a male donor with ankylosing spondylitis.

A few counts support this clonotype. DNA of the CDR3: TGTGCCATCAGAGCGGGTCGGGCGGCAGATACGCAGTATTTT. It is translated as CAIRAGRAADTQYF. This chain links TRBV10-3 with TRBJ2-3, with D possibly matching TRBD2 (6 bases). The CDR3 totals 14 residues. The V end was cut by 6 bases, the J end by 4 bases, with 14 bases between. Germline V gene data show CDR1 as ENHRY and CDR2 as SYGVKD.

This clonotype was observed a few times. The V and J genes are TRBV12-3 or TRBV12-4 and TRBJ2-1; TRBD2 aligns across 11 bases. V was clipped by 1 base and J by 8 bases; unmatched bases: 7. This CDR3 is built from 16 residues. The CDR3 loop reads CASSLGTSGSLYEQFF. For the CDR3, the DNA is TGTGCCAGCAGTTTAGGAACTAGCGGGAGTCTCTATGAGCAGTTCTTC.